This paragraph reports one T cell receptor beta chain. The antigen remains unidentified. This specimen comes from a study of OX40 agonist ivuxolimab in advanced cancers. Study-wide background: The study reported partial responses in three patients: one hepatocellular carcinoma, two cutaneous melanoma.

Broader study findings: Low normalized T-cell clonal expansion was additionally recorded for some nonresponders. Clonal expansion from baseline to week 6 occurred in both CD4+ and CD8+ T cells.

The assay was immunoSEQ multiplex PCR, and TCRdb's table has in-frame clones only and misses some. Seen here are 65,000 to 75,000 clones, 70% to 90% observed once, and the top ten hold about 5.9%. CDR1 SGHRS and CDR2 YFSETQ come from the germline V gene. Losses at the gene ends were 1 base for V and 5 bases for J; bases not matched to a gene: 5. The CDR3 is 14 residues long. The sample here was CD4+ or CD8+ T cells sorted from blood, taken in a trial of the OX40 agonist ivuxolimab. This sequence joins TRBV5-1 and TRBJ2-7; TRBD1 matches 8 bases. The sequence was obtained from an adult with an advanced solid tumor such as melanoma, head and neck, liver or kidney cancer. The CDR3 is CASSLRDRIDEQYF. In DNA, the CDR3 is TGCGCCAGCAGCTTGAGGGACAGGATCGACGAGCAGTACTTC. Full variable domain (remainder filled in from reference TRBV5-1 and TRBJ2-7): KAGVTQTPRYLIKTRGQQVTLSCSPISGHRSVSWYQQTPGQGLQFLFEYFSETQRNKGNFPGRFSGRQFSNSRSEMNVSTLELGDSALYLCASSLRDRIDEQYFGPGTRLTVT.